This record looks at one T cell receptor beta chain sequence and its context. The entry originates in a study of shared T cell receptors in the human thymus. Sequencing was performed with immunoSEQ multiplex PCR; in TCRdb, only in-frame clones are kept and a portion is missing. The sample includes about 380,000 clones, approximately 95% seen only once; the top ten take roughly 0.02%. This CDR3 is 16 amino acids long. In germline, CDR1 is LGHNA, CDR2 YNFKEQ. The V end was cut by 3 bases, the J end by 1 base, with 15 bases between. The origin of this receptor is a human donor. The sample consisted of thymocytes. This rearrangement joins TRBV4-2 to TRBJ1-1; D is perhaps TRBD1 (5 bases). The CDR3 coding sequence is TGTGCCAGCAGCCACGCACAGGTGCCCCAGAACACTGAAGCTTTCTTT. It codes for CASSHAQVPQNTEAFF.